The present T cell receptor beta chain was sequenced within a study of T cell responses to AZD1222 COVID-19 vaccine. Study overall: Investigators merged groups given second doses at roughly 4 or roughly 12 weeks. Study conclusions and caveats: Donors, mostly white British, included more females; clonal diversity was possibly underestimated. Breadth and depth of Spike-specific TCRs rose after two AZD1222 doses. Targets within unmutated variant regions were reportedly found for nearly half of spike-specific TCRs.

Clones were sequenced by immunoSEQ multiplex PCR, and TCRdb holds only the in-frame ones, with some missing. The sample lists some 150,000 clones, roughly nine tenths occurring once. CDR3 length: 14 residues. V lost 6 bases to trimming and J lost 3 bases; unmatched junction nucleotides: 6. From germline, CDR1 is MDHEN and CDR2 SYDVKM. This clone was counted a single time. Its antigen is currently unknown. The chain recombines TRBV28 with TRBJ1-2; TRBD1 aligns across 8 bases. The sample consisted of peripheral blood, taken on day 0 of AZD1222 vaccination. This receptor was taken from an adult in good health. CDR3 protein: CASRPATGDYGYTF. Written as DNA, the CDR3 is TGTGCCAGCAGACCGGCGACAGGGGACTATGGCTACACCTTC.